Below, one T cell receptor beta chain is given with its context. It has no known antigen specificity. No base quality information exists; no much larger clone differs at one position. These data are taken from a study of shared clonotypes between healthy human individuals (dated by TCRdb to about 2020). Background for the entire study: Two women and a few men aged 18 to 49 years were included in the cohort. For each donor, three plates each were used for CD4 naive and CD4 memory, two plates were used for CD8 naive, and one plate was used for CD8 memory. To estimate repertoire size and how much clonotypes are shared between individuals, the study performed deep sequencing of blood TCR repertoires from roughly five healthy adults. To increase sequencing depth and limit assay-specific biases, TCR repertoire library preparation and sequencing were carried out by different laboratories using diverse techniques. Each donor's leukapheresis produced roughly between roughly 0.85 and 9.5 billion PBMCs. General findings and caveats noted by the study authors: Because the study included only a small number of donors, the genetic and exposure-history diversity represented was limited. Pairwise subsampling indicated that sequencing depth was expected to affect the degree of clonotype sharing among donors. Incomplete sequencing was indicated by rarefaction of sorted-subset datasets, despite the large sequencing depth. Sampling was restricted to blood, and TCR repertoires in tissue are likely to differ from TCR repertoires in blood. Compared with non-shared clonotypes, clonotypes shared by all four sorted-subset donors had higher generation probabilities. Naive subsets generally had larger estimated clonotype richness than memory subsets did. Across a handful of donors, about 4.5% of naive CD4, 3% to 3.5% of naive CD8, 2.3% of memory CD4, and 0.4% of memory CD8 clonotypes were shared.

Using the deep immunoSEQ assay, TCR CDR3 regions were amplified from genomic DNA by multiplex PCR. Extracted genomic DNA from each cell subset was spread evenly across all wells of several immunoSEQ 96-well plates, with each plate serving as a replicate. For sorted subsets, each replicate PCR was loaded with roughly 200 ng genomic DNA, equivalent to about 33,000 T cell genomes. Purified libraries were quantified with a Qubit 3.0 fluorometer, sized on a Bioanalyzer 2100, and re-quantified with the KAPA Library Quantification kit. Each immunoSEQ 96-well plate was sequenced on its own single-read 150-cycle Illumina NextSeq 550 flow cell. In the paper's pipeline: Because the immunoSEQ output held only junctional sequences and lacked quality scores, the filtering could not match the filtering applied to full-length reads. To assign V/J genes and CDR3, sequences were annotated against IMGT germline references using PyIR, a Python wrapper for IgBLAST v1.9. Reads were removed for weak V/J assignments (E-value above 1e-6), missing CDR3, stop codons, out-of-frame junctions, or ambiguous translated residues. A V3J clonotype was defined by an identical inferred V gene, J gene, and CDR3 amino acid sequence. To compute the percentage overlap between repertoires, the number of shared unique clonotypes was divided by the size of the smaller repertoire. Richness of each repertoire was evaluated using RTK rarefaction, the Chao1 estimator, and Recon v2.1 estimates of unobserved clonotypes. OLGA was used to compute generation probabilities for all TCRbeta clonotypes that the gDNA method yielded from a few donors. Here the immuneACCESS table is served through TCRdb, limited to in-frame sequences with V and J called. Missing clones are a known gap in these copies; in checked studies unresolved V genes cover under half, and the rest lacks a known reason. D and trimming come from the DNA, and the V and J calls and clone size come from that table. The sample table shows some 2,400,000 clones, and about 94% are seen once. The ten largest clones represent around 0.13% of the sample.

Relative to germline, V is 4 bases shorter and J is 4 bases shorter, with 14 bases between their ends. Based on the germline V gene (reference sequence), the CDR1 and CDR2 sequences are SGHNT and YYREEE. The CDR3 starts with the cysteine, ends with the phenylalanine, and has 14 residues. Only the CDR3 DNA is retained, 42 bases long and in frame from the first base. The donors were healthy, HIV-negative adults who had no recently reported acute infections or vaccinations. Every donor was a Caucasian adult living in Nashville, Tennessee, USA. Magnetic negative selection was used to enrich CD4+ T cells, after which naive cells were positively selected on CD45RA and the negative fraction became the memory subset. Blood was obtained by leukapheresis, after which PBMCs were separated by Ficoll-Histopaque density gradient centrifugation and cryopreserved in liquid nitrogen vapor phase. Purity and quantity of every magnetically sorted T cell population were checked by analytical flow cytometry. Each sorted fraction had its genomic DNA isolated and then quantified by UV absorbance on a Nanodrop 2000c.

This receptor was obtained from a man aged 18 to 30 in good health. Source material: naive CD4+ T cells sorted from blood. Sample cell subset or site, as interpreted from the label and publication: CD45RA+ positively selected. In this chain, TRBV5-4 is recombined with TRBJ1-2, with the D gene not confidently named. The base sequence is TGTGCCAGCAGCCAATCCGGGATTCTCTATGGCTACACCTTC. Its protein reads: CASSQSGILYGYTF.